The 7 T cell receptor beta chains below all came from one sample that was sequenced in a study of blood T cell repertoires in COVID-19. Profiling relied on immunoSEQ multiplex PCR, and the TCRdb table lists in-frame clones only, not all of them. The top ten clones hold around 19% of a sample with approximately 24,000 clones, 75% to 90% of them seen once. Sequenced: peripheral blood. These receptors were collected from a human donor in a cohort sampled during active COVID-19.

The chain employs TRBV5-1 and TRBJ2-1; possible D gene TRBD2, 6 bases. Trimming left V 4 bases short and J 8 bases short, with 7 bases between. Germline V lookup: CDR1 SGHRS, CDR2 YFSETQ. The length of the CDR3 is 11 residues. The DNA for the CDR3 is TGCGCCAGCAGCCGGGGGTATGAGCAGTTCTTC. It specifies CASSRGYEQFF.

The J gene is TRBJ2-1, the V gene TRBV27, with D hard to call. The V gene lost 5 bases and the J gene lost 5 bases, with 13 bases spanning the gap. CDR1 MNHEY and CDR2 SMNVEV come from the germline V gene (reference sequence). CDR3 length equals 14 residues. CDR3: CASSPGSGNNEQFF. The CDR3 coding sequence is TGTGCCAGCAGTCCAGGATCCGGAAACAATGAGCAGTTCTTC.

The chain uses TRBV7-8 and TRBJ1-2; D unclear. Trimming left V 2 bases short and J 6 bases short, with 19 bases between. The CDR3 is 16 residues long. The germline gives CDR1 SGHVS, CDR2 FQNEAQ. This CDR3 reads CASSLSSWRASDGYTF. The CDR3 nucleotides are TGTGCCAGCAGCTTATCCTCCTGGCGGGCATCGGATGGCTACACCTTC.

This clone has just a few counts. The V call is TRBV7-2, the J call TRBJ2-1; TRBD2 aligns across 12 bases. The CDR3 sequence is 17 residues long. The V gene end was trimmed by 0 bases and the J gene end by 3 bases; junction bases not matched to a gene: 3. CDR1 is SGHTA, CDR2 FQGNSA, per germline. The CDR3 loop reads CASSLALAGGVYNEQFF. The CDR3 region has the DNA TGTGCCAGCAGCTTAGCGCTAGCGGGAGGGGTCTACAATGAGCAGTTCTTC.

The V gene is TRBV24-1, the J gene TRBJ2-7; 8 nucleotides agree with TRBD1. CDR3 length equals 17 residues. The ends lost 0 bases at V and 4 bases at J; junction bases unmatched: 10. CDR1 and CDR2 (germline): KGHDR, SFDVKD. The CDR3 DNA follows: TGTGCCACCAGTGATTTGCGATCCGACAGGGGACCGTACGAGCAGTACTTC. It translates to CATSDLRSDRGPYEQYF.

CDR3 nucleotides: TGTGCCAGCAGCTTACCGGGACTAGCGGGAGGAAGGGAGACCCAGTACTTC. It is translated as CASSLPGLAGGRETQYF. This chain links TRBV11-2 with TRBJ2-5; 15 bases are shared with TRBD2. V dropped 2 bases and J dropped 5; count of bases not matched to a gene: 6. CDR3 size: 17 residues. Germline V CDR1 and CDR2: SGHAT, FQNNGV.

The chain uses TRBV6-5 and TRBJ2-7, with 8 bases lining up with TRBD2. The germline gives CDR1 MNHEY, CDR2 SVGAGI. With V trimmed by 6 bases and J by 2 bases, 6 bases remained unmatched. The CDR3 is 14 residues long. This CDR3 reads CASSRSGGTYEQYF. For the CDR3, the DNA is TGTGCCAGCAGCCGAAGCGGGGGAACCTACGAGCAGTACTTC.